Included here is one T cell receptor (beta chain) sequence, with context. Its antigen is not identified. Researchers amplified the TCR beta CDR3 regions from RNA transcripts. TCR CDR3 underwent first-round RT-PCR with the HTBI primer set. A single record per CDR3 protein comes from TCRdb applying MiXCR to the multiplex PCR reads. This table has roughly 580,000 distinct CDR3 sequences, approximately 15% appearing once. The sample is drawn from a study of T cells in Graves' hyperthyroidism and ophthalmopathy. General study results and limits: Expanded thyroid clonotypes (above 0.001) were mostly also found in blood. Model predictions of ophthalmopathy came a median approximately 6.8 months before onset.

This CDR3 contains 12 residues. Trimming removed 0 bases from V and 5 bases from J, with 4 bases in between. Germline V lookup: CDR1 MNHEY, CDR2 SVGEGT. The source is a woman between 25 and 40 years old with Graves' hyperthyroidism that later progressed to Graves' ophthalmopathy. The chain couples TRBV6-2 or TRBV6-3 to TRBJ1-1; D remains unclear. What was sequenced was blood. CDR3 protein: CASSYSVTEAFF. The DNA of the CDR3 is TGTGCCAGCAGTTACTCGGTAACTGAAGCTTTCTTT.